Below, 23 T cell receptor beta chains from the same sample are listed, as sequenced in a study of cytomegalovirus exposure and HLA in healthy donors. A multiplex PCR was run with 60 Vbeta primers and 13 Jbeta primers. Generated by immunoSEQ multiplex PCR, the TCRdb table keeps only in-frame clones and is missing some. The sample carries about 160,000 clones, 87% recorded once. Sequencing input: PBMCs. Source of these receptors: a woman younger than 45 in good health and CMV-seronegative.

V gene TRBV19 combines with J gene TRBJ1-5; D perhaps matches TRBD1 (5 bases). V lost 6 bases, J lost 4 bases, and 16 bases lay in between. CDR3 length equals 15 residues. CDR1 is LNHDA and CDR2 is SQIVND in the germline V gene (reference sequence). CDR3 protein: CASRGDSRRNQPQHF. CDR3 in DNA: TGTGCCAGTAGAGGGGACTCCCGGCGGAATCAGCCCCAGCATTTT.

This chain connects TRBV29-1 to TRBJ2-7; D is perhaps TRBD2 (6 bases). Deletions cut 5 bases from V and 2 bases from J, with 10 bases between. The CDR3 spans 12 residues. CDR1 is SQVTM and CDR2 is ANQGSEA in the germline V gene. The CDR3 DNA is TGCAGCGTTTGGAGGGGAGCCTACGAGCAGTACTTC. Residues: CSVWRGAYEQYF.

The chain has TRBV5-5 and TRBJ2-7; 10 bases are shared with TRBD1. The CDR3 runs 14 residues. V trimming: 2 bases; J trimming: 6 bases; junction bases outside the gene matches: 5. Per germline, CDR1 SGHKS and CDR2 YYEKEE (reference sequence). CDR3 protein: CASSFQDRGFEQYF. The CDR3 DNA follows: TGTGCCAGCAGCTTCCAGGACAGGGGGTTCGAGCAGTACTTC.

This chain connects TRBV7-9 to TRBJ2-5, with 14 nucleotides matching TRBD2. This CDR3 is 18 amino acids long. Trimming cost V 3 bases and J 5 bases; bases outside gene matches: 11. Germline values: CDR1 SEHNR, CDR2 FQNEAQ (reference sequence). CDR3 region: CASSFPRLTSGGGETQYF. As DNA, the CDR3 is TGTGCCAGCAGCTTCCCCCGGCTGACTAGCGGGGGGGGCGAGACCCAGTACTTC.

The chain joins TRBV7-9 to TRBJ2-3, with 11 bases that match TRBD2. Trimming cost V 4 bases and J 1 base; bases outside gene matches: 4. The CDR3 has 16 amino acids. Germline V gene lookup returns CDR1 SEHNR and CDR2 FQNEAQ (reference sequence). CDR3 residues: CASSSGTSGRTDTQYF. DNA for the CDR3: TGTGCCAGCAGCTCCGGGACTAGCGGTCGCACAGATACGCAGTATTTT. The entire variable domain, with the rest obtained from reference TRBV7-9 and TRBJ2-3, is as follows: DTGVSQNPRHKITKRGQNVTFRCDPISEHNRLYWYRQTLGQGPEFLTYFQNEAQLEKSRLLSDRFSAERPKGSFSTLEIQRTEQGDSAMYLCASSSGTSGRTDTQYFGPGTRLTVL.

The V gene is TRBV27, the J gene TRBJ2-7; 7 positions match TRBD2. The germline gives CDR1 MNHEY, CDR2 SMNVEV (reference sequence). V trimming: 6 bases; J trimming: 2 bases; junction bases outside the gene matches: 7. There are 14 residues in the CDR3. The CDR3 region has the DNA TGTGCCAGCAGCTACACGCGGGGGACCTACGAGCAGTACTTC. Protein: CASSYTRGTYEQYF.

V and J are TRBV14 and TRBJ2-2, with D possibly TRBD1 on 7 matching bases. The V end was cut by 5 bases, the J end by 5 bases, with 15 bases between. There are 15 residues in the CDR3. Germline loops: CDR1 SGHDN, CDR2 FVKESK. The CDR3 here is CASSEAAGGTGELFF. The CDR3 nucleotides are TGTGCCAGCAGCGAGGCGGCAGGGGGGACCGGGGAGCTGTTTTTT.

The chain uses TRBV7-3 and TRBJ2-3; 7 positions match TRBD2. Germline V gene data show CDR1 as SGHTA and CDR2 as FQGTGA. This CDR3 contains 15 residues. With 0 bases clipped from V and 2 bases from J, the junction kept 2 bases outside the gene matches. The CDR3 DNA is TGTGCCAGCAGCTTAACGGGAGGGCTCACAGATACGCAGTATTTT. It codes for CASSLTGGLTDTQYF.

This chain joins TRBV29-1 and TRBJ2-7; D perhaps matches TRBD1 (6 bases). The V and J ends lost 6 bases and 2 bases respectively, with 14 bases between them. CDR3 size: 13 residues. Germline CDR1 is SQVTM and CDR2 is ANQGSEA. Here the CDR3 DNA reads TGCAGCGTCATCGGACAGCCCGCCTACGAGCAGTACTTC. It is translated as CSVIGQPAYEQYF.

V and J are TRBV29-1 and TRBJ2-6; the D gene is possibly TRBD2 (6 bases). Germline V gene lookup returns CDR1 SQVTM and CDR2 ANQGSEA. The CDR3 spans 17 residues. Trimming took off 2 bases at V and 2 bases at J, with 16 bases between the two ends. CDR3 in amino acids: CSVELRLGGPGANVLTF. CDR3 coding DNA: TGCAGCGTTGAACTCAGGTTGGGAGGCCCTGGGGCCAACGTCCTGACTTTC.

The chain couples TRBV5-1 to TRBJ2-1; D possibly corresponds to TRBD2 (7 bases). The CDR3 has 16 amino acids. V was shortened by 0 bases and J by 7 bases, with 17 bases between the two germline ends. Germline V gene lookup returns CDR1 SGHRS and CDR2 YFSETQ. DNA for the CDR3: TGCGCCAGCAGCTTGGGGATGGGGGGGGCGAGAAATGAGCAGTTCTTC. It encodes CASSLGMGGARNEQFF.

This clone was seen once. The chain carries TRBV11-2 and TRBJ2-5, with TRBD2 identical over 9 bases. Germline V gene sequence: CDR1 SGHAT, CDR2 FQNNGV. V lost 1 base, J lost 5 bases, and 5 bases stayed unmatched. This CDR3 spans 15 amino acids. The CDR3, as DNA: TGTGCCAGCAGCTTAGTAGCGGGAGTGGGGGAGACCCAGTACTTC. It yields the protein CASSLVAGVGETQYF.

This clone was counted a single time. DNA of the CDR3: TGTGCCAGCTCACCATACCCGGGACAGGCCCCCTACGAGCAGTACTTC. Protein product: CASSPYPGQAPYEQYF. The genes are TRBV18 and TRBJ2-7; 8 nucleotides align to TRBD1. CDR3 size: 16 residues. Germline CDR1 reads KGHSH; CDR2 reads LQKENI. The V segment lost 2 bases and the J segment 2 bases; nucleotides outside the gene matches: 8.

CDR3 region: CASRVLDQETQYF. The CDR3 bases are TGCGCCAGCAGAGTCTTAGACCAAGAGACCCAGTACTTC. The chain has TRBV5-1 and TRBJ2-5; D is uncertain. The CDR3 sequence is 13 residues long. The germline V and J ends were trimmed by 5 bases and 0 bases, with 8 bases remaining between them. Germline V gene sequence: CDR1 SGHRS, CDR2 YFSETQ.

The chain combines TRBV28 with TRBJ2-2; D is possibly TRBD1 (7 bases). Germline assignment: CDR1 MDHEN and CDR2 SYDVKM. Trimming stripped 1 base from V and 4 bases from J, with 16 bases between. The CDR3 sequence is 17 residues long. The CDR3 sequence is CASSLFMGRGVTGELFF. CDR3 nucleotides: TGTGCCAGCAGTTTATTCATGGGCAGGGGGGTCACCGGGGAGCTGTTTTTT.

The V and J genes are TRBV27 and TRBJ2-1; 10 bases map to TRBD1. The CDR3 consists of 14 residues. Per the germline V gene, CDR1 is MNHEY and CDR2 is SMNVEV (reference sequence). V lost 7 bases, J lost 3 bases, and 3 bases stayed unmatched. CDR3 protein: CASTGTGDYNEQFF. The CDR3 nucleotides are TGTGCCAGCACGGGGACAGGGGACTACAATGAGCAGTTCTTC.

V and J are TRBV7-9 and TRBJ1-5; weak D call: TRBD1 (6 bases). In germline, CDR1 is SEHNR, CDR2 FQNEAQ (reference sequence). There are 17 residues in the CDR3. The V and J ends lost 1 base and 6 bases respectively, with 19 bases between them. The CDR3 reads CASSLGTGTPNLQPQHF. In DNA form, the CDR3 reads TGTGCCAGCAGCTTAGGAACCGGGACACCCAATCTTCAGCCCCAGCATTTT.

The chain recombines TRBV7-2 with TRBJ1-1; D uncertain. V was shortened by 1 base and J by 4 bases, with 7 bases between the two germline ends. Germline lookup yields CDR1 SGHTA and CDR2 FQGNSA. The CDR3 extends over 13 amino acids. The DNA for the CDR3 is TGTGCCAGCAGCTTAGTCGGGAGCACTGAAGCTTTCTTT. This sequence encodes CASSLVGSTEAFF.

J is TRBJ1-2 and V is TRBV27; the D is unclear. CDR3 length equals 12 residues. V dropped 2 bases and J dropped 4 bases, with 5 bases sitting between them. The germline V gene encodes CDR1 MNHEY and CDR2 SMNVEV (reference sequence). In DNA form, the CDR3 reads TGTGCCAGCAGTTTACCGGGCTATGGCTACACCTTC. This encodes CASSLPGYGYTF.

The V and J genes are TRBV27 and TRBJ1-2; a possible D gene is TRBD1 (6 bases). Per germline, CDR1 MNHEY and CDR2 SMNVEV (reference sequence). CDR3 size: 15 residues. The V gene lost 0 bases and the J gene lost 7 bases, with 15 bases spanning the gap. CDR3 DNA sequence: TGTGCCAGCAGTTTATCGGTACAGGGCCAGGGTGGCTACACCTTC. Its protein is CASSLSVQGQGGYTF.

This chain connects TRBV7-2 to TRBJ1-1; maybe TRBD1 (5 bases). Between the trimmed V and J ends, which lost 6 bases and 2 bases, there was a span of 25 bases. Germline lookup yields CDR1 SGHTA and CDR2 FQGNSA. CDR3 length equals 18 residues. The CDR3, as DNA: TGTGCCAGCAGAGGCGGCGCAGGGAGGACCCAAGGAAACACTGAAGCTTTCTTT. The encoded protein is CASRGGAGRTQGNTEAFF. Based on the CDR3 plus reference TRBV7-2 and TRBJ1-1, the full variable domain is GAGVSQSPSNKVTEKGKDVELRCDPISGHTALYWYRQSLGQGLEFLIYFQGNSAPDKSGLPSDRFSAERTGGSVSTLTIQRTQQEDSAVYLCASRGGAGRTQGNTEAFFGQGTRLTVV.

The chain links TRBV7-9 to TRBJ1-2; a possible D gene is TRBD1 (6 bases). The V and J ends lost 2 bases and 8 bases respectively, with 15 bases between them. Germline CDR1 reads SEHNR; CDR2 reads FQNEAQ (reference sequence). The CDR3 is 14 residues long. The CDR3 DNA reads TGTGCCAGCAGCTTATTACAGGGAAGTGAGGGCTACACCTTC. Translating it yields CASSLLQGSEGYTF.

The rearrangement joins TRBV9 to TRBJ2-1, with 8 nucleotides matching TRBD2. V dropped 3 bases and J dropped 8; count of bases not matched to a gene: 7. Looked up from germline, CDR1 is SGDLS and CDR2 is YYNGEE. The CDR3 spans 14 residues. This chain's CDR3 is CASSGGLARDEQFF. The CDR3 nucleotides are TGTGCCAGCAGCGGAGGACTAGCACGCGATGAGCAGTTCTTC.